This T cell receptor beta chain came from a study of radiotherapy plus CTLA-4 blockade in lung cancer. Study-level information: Among all patients, roughly 19% showed objective responses, while about 30% had disease control.

The study's findings and limits: Subsequent to radiotherapy plus ipilimumab, tumor-derived TCR clones underwent expansion in blood.

Remarks on this clone: What it binds is unknown.

Per the germline V gene, CDR1 is SGHAT and CDR2 is FQDESV (reference sequence). The length of the CDR3 is 14 residues. V lost 2 bases and J lost 3, with 11 bases in between. Enrolled patients, whose metastatic non-small-cell lung cancer was chemo-refractory, received focal radiation plus CTLA-4 blockade with ipilimumab. The assay was immunoSEQ multiplex PCR, and TCRdb's table has in-frame clones only and misses some. The sample includes 35,000 to 50,000 clones, about two thirds of them seen just once. The chain links TRBV11-1 to TRBJ2-7; D may be TRBD2 (5 bases). The specimen comprised peripheral blood, sampled from a patient treated with radiotherapy plus ipilimumab. The origin of this receptor is a human donor with non-small cell lung cancer who had a partial response to radiotherapy plus ipilimumab. CDR3: CASSLRGAFYEQYF. DNA for the CDR3: TGTGCCAGCAGCTTACGGGGAGCCTTCTACGAGCAGTACTTC.